The 18 T cell receptor beta chains in this list originate from one sample, sequenced in a study of T cell responses to AZD1222 COVID-19 vaccine. Profiled with immunoSEQ multiplex PCR; TCRdb holds only in-frame clones, not every one. The table includes 95,000 or so clones, about nine tenths detected once. The sequenced sample was peripheral blood, obtained 28 days after the second AZD1222 dose. These receptors were obtained from an adult who received the AZD1222 COVID-19 vaccine.

The rearrangement joins TRBV28 to TRBJ2-7, with 11 bases that match TRBD1. Per germline, CDR1 MDHEN and CDR2 SYDVKM. CDR3 length equals 15 residues. Trimming cost V 6 bases and J 3 bases; bases outside gene matches: 7. DNA of the CDR3: TGTGCCAGCAGCCCCCCGGGGACAGGGGGCTACGAGCAGTACTTC. Its translation: CASSPPGTGGYEQYF.

The rearrangement links TRBV18 to TRBJ2-7, with TRBD1 matching over 11 bases. The ends lost 3 bases at V and 7 bases at J; junction bases unmatched: 8. CDR1 is KGHSH and CDR2 is LQKENI in the germline V gene. The CDR3 extends over 15 amino acids. The CDR3 loop is CASSPSFGTGGEQYF. CDR3 bases: TGTGCCAGCTCACCCTCCTTCGGGACAGGGGGTGAGCAGTACTTC.

V is TRBV7-6 and J is TRBJ2-1; 11 bases are a match to TRBD1. The V gene end was trimmed by 1 base and the J gene end by 7 bases; junction bases not matched to a gene: 3. The length of the CDR3 is 15 residues. Germline V gene sequence: CDR1 SGHVS, CDR2 FNYEAQ. The CDR3 nucleotides read TGTGCCAGCAGCTTAGTAGGGGACAGGGGGAATGAGCAGTTCTTC. This sequence encodes CASSLVGDRGNEQFF.

V is TRBV7-8 and J is TRBJ2-5; unclear D gene. The CDR3 sequence is 15 residues long. V gave up 4 bases and J gave up 5 bases, with 17 bases separating them. Germline values: CDR1 SGHVS, CDR2 FQNEAQ. CDR3 DNA: TGTGCCAGCAGCTCAATCGGTCGCGCACGGGAGACCCAGTACTTC. This codes for CASSSIGRARETQYF. The full variable domain, with the rest looked up from reference TRBV7-8 and TRBJ2-5, is GAGVSQSPRYKVAKRGQDVALRCDPISGHVSLFWYQQALGQGPEFLTYFQNEAQLDKSGLPSDRFFAERPEGSVSTLKIQRTQQEDSAVYLCASSSIGRARETQYFGPGTRLLVL.

The CDR3 region has the DNA TGTGCCAGCTCCGGGGTTGGTGGTTCACCCCTCCACTTT. Residues: CASSGVGGSPLHF. The rearrangement links TRBV28 to TRBJ1-6, with unresolved D. V dropped 8 bases and J dropped 9 bases, with 14 bases sitting between them. The CDR3 is 13 amino acids. CDR1 MDHEN and CDR2 SYDVKM come from the germline V gene.

This sequence joins TRBV30 and TRBJ1-6, with TRBD1 matching over 9 bases. Germline trimming cut 0 bases from V and 7 bases from J; bases unmatched to any gene: 13. Per germline, CDR1 GTSNPN and CDR2 SVGIG (reference sequence). The CDR3 consists of 18 residues. The CDR3 coding sequence is TGTGCCTGGAGTGTACGGACAGGGGCCGAACGACCGAATTCACCCCTCCACTTT. It translates to CAWSVRTGAERPNSPLHF.

V gene TRBV6-2 or TRBV6-3 combines with J gene TRBJ2-3, with a tentative D call TRBD1 (6 bases). The V and J ends lost 0 bases and 4 bases respectively, with 14 bases between them. In germline, CDR1 is MNHEY, CDR2 SVGEGT. The CDR3 covers 16 residues. The CDR3: CASSYSPGGGSDTQYF. The CDR3 DNA is TGTGCCAGCAGTTACTCACCTGGTGGGGGCTCAGATACGCAGTATTTT.

The V call is TRBV19, the J call TRBJ1-5; D may be TRBD1 (5 bases). CDR3 length: 14 amino acids. Between the trimmed V and J ends, which lost 3 bases and 5 bases, there was a span of 11 bases. Germline V gene data show CDR1 as LNHDA and CDR2 as SQIVND (reference sequence). As DNA, the CDR3 is TGTGCCAGTAGTATTTTCCAGGGTCATCAGCCCCAGCATTTT. The encoded protein is CASSIFQGHQPQHF.

This sequence joins TRBV11-2 and TRBJ2-7; TRBD1 is a possible D gene (6 bases). Between the trimmed V and J ends, which lost 7 bases and 1 base, there was a span of 20 bases. This CDR3 contains 16 residues. Germline V gene sequence: CDR1 SGHAT, CDR2 FQNNGV. The DNA for the CDR3 is TGTGCCAGCAAGGAAGGACAGCACAGTACATCCTACGAGCAGTACTTC. It yields the protein CASKEGQHSTSYEQYF.

The chain joins TRBV7-9 to TRBJ1-4, with 9 positions matching TRBD1. Looked up from germline, CDR1 is SEHNR and CDR2 is FQNEAQ (reference sequence). V gave up 5 bases and J gave up 8 bases; unmatched junction bases: 6. The CDR3 totals 14 residues. The CDR3 nucleotides are TGTGCCAGCAGCCGACAGGGGGATAGGGAAAAACTGTTTTTT. It codes for CASSRQGDREKLFF.

V and J are TRBV10-3 and TRBJ2-7; TRBD1 matches at 9 bases. With V trimmed by 9 bases and J by 2 bases, 5 bases remained unmatched. The CDR3 contains 13 residues. CDR1 and CDR2 from the germline V gene are ENHRY and SYGVKD. DNA for the CDR3: TGTGCCATACAGGGACAGGGAACCTACGAGCAGTACTTC. Translating gives CAIQGQGTYEQYF.

The J gene is TRBJ1-1, the V gene TRBV27; a possible D gene is TRBD1 (5 bases). The CDR3 has 13 residues. Germline CDR1 reads MNHEY; CDR2 reads SMNVEV (reference sequence). V dropped 5 bases and J dropped 0 bases, with 7 bases sitting between them. The CDR3 here is CASSGTVNTEAFF. The CDR3 bases are TGTGCCAGCAGTGGGACGGTGAACACTGAAGCTTTCTTT.

This clone occurred a few times. The chain has TRBV10-3 and TRBJ2-2; possible D gene TRBD1, 6 bases. Germline lookup yields CDR1 ENHRY and CDR2 SYGVKD. Trimming removed 6 bases from V and 4 bases from J, with 18 bases in between. This CDR3 has 16 residues. The CDR3 DNA reads as TGTGCCATCAGATCCTCCGCGCGGACAGTCACCGGGGAGCTGTTTTTT. This codes for CAIRSSARTVTGELFF.

This clone was observed once. The chain combines TRBV27 with TRBJ2-3; 8 bases agree with TRBD2. CDR1 MNHEY and CDR2 SMNVEV come from the germline V gene (reference sequence). After removal of 2 bases from V and 0 bases from J, the junction contained 7 bases not matched to a gene. The CDR3 runs 17 residues. CDR3 residues: CASSLRLAGPSTDTQYF. The DNA of the CDR3 is TGTGCCAGCAGTTTAAGGCTAGCGGGCCCTAGCACAGATACGCAGTATTTT.

The V gene is TRBV10-3, the J gene TRBJ1-3; perhaps TRBD1 as D (5 bases). The CDR3 consists of 17 residues. The germline V gene encodes CDR1 ENHRY and CDR2 SYGVKD. V was clipped by 11 bases and J by 3 bases, with 26 bases between them. The CDR3 DNA is TGTGCCTGCCGGGGAGGGGTTGGGCGGCTCGGTGGAAACACCATATATTTT. This encodes CACRGGVGRLGGNTIYF.

V usage is TRBV20-1 and J usage is TRBJ2-7; a possible D gene is TRBD1 (6 bases). Trimming shortened V by 3 bases and J by 5 bases, and 11 bases separated the two germline ends. CDR3 size: 12 residues. Germline lookup yields CDR1 DFQATT and CDR2 SNEGSKA (reference sequence). The CDR3 sequence is CSASLGADEQYF. The CDR3 coding sequence is TGCAGTGCTAGTCTGGGGGCCGACGAGCAGTACTTC.

This clone showed up just once. The rearrangement uses TRBV5-4 and TRBJ2-7; 8 bases map to TRBD2. V was clipped by 0 bases and J by 4 bases; unmatched bases: 12. The CDR3 covers 17 residues. Germline-derived CDR1 and CDR2 are SGHNT and YYREEE (reference sequence). CDR3 residues: CASSLAGGGRSPYEQYF. The CDR3 DNA sequence: TGTGCCAGCAGCTTGGCCGGGGGGGGCCGGTCACCTTACGAGCAGTACTTC. Filled out from reference TRBV5-4 and TRBJ2-7, the complete variable domain reads ETGVTQSPTHLIKTRGQQVTLRCSSQSGHNTVSWYQQALGQGPQFIFQYYREEENGRGNFPPRFSGLQFPNYSSELNVNALELDDSALYLCASSLAGGGRSPYEQYFGPGTRLTVT.

The chain carries TRBV24-1 and TRBJ1-5; TRBD1 might be the D (5 bases). Germline-derived CDR1 and CDR2 are KGHDR and SFDVKD. This CDR3 has 13 amino acids. The ends were cut back, 3 bases at V and 6 bases at J, with 8 bases in the middle. For the CDR3, the DNA is TGTGCCACCAGTGATGATAGGGGTCAGCCCCAGCATTTT. Residues: CATSDDRGQPQHF.